One and the same sample provided the 26 T cell receptor beta chains below, sequenced in a study of T cell repertoires in cytomegalovirus infection. Antigens for these TCRs are unknown. TCRdb reprocessed the reads via MiXCR and lists one record per CDR3 protein. The data contain about 220,000 distinct CDR3 sequences, roughly two fifths of them singletons. The sample was CD8+ T cells from cultured PBMCs, taken from culture after CMV antigen stimulation. The receptors here all came from a human donor in good health (CMV status not recorded). Some clones in this sample may be carry-over from other donors' samples.

The V and J genes are TRBV29-1 and TRBJ2-1; no firm D call. The CDR3 sequence is 12 residues long. The germline V gene has CDR1 SQVTM and CDR2 ANQGSEA. Trimming shortened V by 1 base and J by 4 bases, and 5 bases separated the two germline ends. This CDR3 reads CSVEVLYNEQFF. The CDR3 DNA sequence: TGCAGCGTTGAAGTCCTTTACAATGAGCAGTTCTTC.

This clonotype was observed a handful of times. This rearrangement joins TRBV7-6 to TRBJ1-3; D possibly corresponds to TRBD1 (6 bases). This CDR3 contains 15 residues. With 1 base removed from V and 8 bases from J, the gap between germline ends came to 15 bases. The germline V gene encodes CDR1 SGHVS and CDR2 FNYEAQ. CDR3 in DNA: TGTGCCAGCAGCTTAGAAGGAGGGGGTTCGGACACCATATATTTT. This gives the protein CASSLEGGGSDTIYF.

A single count supports this clonotype. This chain uses TRBV28 with TRBJ2-2, with unresolved D. Germline V gene data show CDR1 as MDHEN and CDR2 as SYDVKM. The CDR3 sequence is 14 residues long. V was pared by 3 bases and J by 4 bases, with 9 bases between. CDR3 nucleotides: TGTGCCAGCAGTTTGGAGTGGGCCACCGGGGAGCTGTTTTTT. Translating gives CASSLEWATGELFF.

This clonotype has only a few counts. J is TRBJ2-3 and V is TRBV6-1; D gene ambiguous. This CDR3 is 15 amino acids long. Germline lookup yields CDR1 MNHNS and CDR2 SASEGT. V shed 1 base and J shed 2 bases, with 10 bases lying between them. The CDR3 spells CASSEEIVSTDTQYF. CDR3 DNA sequence: TGTGCCAGCAGTGAAGAAATTGTCTCCACAGATACGCAGTATTTT.

The chain combines TRBV27 with TRBJ2-1; TRBD2 agrees at 11 bases. The germline V gene has CDR1 MNHEY and CDR2 SMNVEV (reference sequence). V lost 2 bases, J lost 9 bases, and 6 bases stayed unmatched. CDR3 length: 15 residues. The CDR3 DNA reads as TGTGCCAGCAGTTTAGAGGGTAGCGGGAGGGGTGAGCAGTTCTTC. Protein: CASSLEGSGRGEQFF.

A few counts support this clonotype. The chain is built from TRBV28 and TRBJ2-1, with D perhaps TRBD2 (6 bases). The CDR3 runs to 12 residues. Deletions cut 7 bases from V and 6 bases from J, with 10 bases between. Germline lookup yields CDR1 MDHEN and CDR2 SYDVKM. CDR3 region: CASIGGFNEQFF. The CDR3 DNA reads TGTGCCAGCATAGGAGGGTTCAATGAGCAGTTCTTC.

This clonotype was observed many times. The chain carries TRBV7-6 and TRBJ1-1, with 8 nucleotides matching TRBD1. The V segment lost 5 bases and the J segment 5 bases; nucleotides outside the gene matches: 16. CDR3 size: 17 residues. The V gene's germline CDR1 is SGHVS and CDR2 FNYEAQ. The chain's CDR3 is CASSLRSYRGRWTEAFF. CDR3 DNA sequence: TGTGCCAGCAGCCTTCGATCATACAGGGGGAGATGGACTGAAGCTTTCTTT.

This clonotype was observed a handful of times. The chain uses TRBV7-6 and TRBJ2-7; D gene uncertain. This CDR3 has 14 residues. Germline V gives CDR1 SGHVS, CDR2 FNYEAQ. V was clipped by 5 bases and J by 4 bases, with 15 bases between them. The CDR3 nucleotides read TGTGCCAGCAGCCCACCCAAGGACCCTTACGAGCAGTACTTC. Protein product: CASSPPKDPYEQYF.

V is TRBV7-9 and J is TRBJ2-5; weak D call: TRBD2 (6 bases). V was shortened by 5 bases and J by 5 bases, with 15 bases between the two germline ends. The CDR3 is 14 residues long. Germline V CDR1 and CDR2: SEHNR, FQNEAQ (reference sequence). The CDR3: CASSRSEGRETQYF. The CDR3 DNA sequence: TGTGCCAGCAGCAGGTCGGAGGGCCGGGAGACCCAGTACTTC.

V and J are TRBV15 and TRBJ1-5; 9 nucleotides align to TRBD1. Germline V CDR1 and CDR2: LNHNV, YYDKDF (reference sequence). V lost 8 bases and J lost 5; bases outside the gene matches: 4. The CDR3 length is 13 residues. The CDR3 protein is CATGQGQDQPQHF. CDR3 DNA: TGTGCCACCGGACAGGGGCAGGATCAGCCCCAGCATTTT.

This sequence joins TRBV11-2 and TRBJ1-6; D is possibly TRBD1 (5 bases). The CDR3 is 15 amino acids. The V gene's germline CDR1 is SGHAT and CDR2 FQNNGV. Trimming removed 1 base from V and 5 bases from J, with 9 bases in between. CDR3 sequence reads: CASSLVSGHNSPLHF. The CDR3 coding sequence is TGTGCCAGCAGCTTAGTGTCAGGGCATAATTCACCCCTCCACTTT.

This clonotype was seen a handful of times. This rearrangement joins TRBV7-2 to TRBJ1-1; D call uncertain. The CDR3 loop spans 15 amino acids. Germline CDR1 SGHTA, CDR2 FQGNSA. V was pared by 5 bases and J by 1 base, with 14 bases between. CDR3: CASSRDASPNTEAFF. CDR3 DNA sequence: TGTGCCAGCAGCCGCGATGCCTCCCCGAACACTGAAGCTTTCTTT.

This clonotype turned up a few times. The V call is TRBV6-2 or TRBV6-3, the J call TRBJ1-1, with D unresolved. In germline, CDR1 is MNHEY, CDR2 SVGEGT. The CDR3 totals 12 residues. V was shortened by 6 bases and J by 1 base, with 6 bases between the two germline ends. The CDR3 sequence: CASREGNTEAFF. The CDR3 DNA is TGTGCCAGCAGAGAGGGGAACACTGAAGCTTTCTTT.

The chain has TRBV28 and TRBJ1-1; D unclear. Germline lookup yields CDR1 MDHEN and CDR2 SYDVKM. V was shortened by 6 bases and J by 0 bases, with 20 bases between the two germline ends. The CDR3 spans 17 residues. The CDR3 protein is CASSQGWAHIMNTEAFF. CDR3 nucleotide sequence: TGTGCCAGCAGCCAAGGGTGGGCACATATCATGAACACTGAAGCTTTCTTT. Filled out from reference TRBV28 and TRBJ1-1, the complete variable domain reads DVKVTQSSRYLVKRTGEKVFLECVQDMDHENMFWYRQDPGLGLRLIYFSYDVKMKEKGDIPEGYSVSREKKERFSLILESASTNQTSMYLCASSQGWAHIMNTEAFFGQGTRLTVV.

On this clonotype: The junction shows a germline mismatch at one end, possibly a read error. This chain uses TRBV7-6 with TRBJ2-1, with TRBD1 as a possible D gene (6 bases). Germline V gene lookup returns CDR1 SGHVS and CDR2 FNYEAQ. This CDR3 region has 12 residues. This CDR3 is CASSDQGNEQFF. The CDR3 coding sequence is TGTGCTAGCAGCGATCAGGGGAATGAGCAGTTCTTC.

This clonotype was seen at least ten times. This rearrangement joins TRBV7-6 to TRBJ1-4; D remains ambiguous. The CDR3 consists of 15 residues. Germline V gene lookup returns CDR1 SGHVS and CDR2 FNYEAQ. V lost 5 bases and J 7 bases, leaving 17 bases between the germline ends. In nucleotides, the CDR3 is TGTGCCAGCAGCGATCCTAAGGGCCGGGGTGAAAAACTGTTTTTT. Protein product: CASSDPKGRGEKLFF.

This rearrangement joins TRBV7-9 to TRBJ2-5; perhaps TRBD1 as D (5 bases). This CDR3 is 16 amino acids long. V lost 0 bases, J lost 0 bases, and 11 bases lay in between. Looked up from germline, CDR1 is SEHNR and CDR2 is FQNEAQ (reference sequence). CDR3 sequence reads: CASSLAQGEDQETQYF. The CDR3 DNA follows: TGTGCCAGCAGCTTAGCTCAGGGCGAAGACCAAGAGACCCAGTACTTC.

This chain links TRBV7-9 with TRBJ2-6; D remains ambiguous. The CDR3 loop spans 14 amino acids. V lost 2 bases, J lost 3 bases, and 5 bases lay in between. Germline loops: CDR1 SEHNR, CDR2 FQNEAQ (reference sequence). CDR3: CASSLRGGANVLTF. Here the CDR3 DNA reads TGTGCCAGCAGCTTACGAGGTGGGGCCAACGTCCTGACTTTC.

This clonotype showed up just a few times. This chain connects TRBV7-9 to TRBJ2-7; D is unresolved. V lost 2 bases, J lost 4 bases, and 15 bases lay in between. CDR1 is SEHNR and CDR2 is FQNEAQ in the germline V gene (reference sequence). The CDR3 consists of 15 residues. The CDR3 nucleotides are TGTGCCAGCAGCTTAATCTTATCGGAGAGTTACGAGCAGTACTTC. Translating gives CASSLILSESYEQYF.

Only a few counts were recorded for this clonotype. V is TRBV19 and J is TRBJ1-2; TRBD1 is a possible D gene (6 bases). The V gene's germline CDR1 is LNHDA and CDR2 SQIVND (reference sequence). The CDR3 totals 15 residues. V shed 7 bases and J shed 2 bases, with 17 bases lying between them. The CDR3 is CASTFRRQANYGYTF. The CDR3 region has the DNA TGTGCCAGTACTTTTCGTCGACAGGCAAACTATGGCTACACCTTC. The complete variable domain, with remaining parts taken from reference TRBV19 and TRBJ1-2, reads DGGITQSPKYLFRKEGQNVTLSCEQNLNHDAMYWYRQDPGQGLRLIYYSQIVNDFQKGDIAEGYSVSREKKESFPLTVTSAQKNPTAFYLCASTFRRQANYGYTFGSGTRLTVV.

J is TRBJ1-3 and V is TRBV6-5, with TRBD1 matching 8 bases. The germline gives CDR1 MNHEY, CDR2 SVGAGI. The CDR3 has 15 residues. V lost 6 bases, J lost 1 base, and 5 bases stayed unmatched. The CDR3: CASRPQGASGNTIYF. CDR3 coding DNA: TGTGCCAGCAGGCCTCAGGGGGCATCTGGAAACACCATATATTTT.

V is TRBV5-1 and J is TRBJ1-3, with 8 positions matching TRBD1. CDR3 length: 16 amino acids. With V trimmed by 3 bases and J by 0 bases, 5 bases remained unmatched. Germline loops: CDR1 SGHRS, CDR2 YFSETQ. CDR3 DNA sequence: TGCGCCAGCAGCTGGGGGACAGGACACTCTGGAAACACCATATATTTT. Translated: CASSWGTGHSGNTIYF.

V and J are TRBV7-3 and TRBJ2-7; no clear D. CDR3 length: 15 residues. Per germline, CDR1 SGHTA and CDR2 FQGTGA. The V gene lost 4 bases and the J gene lost 2 bases, with 15 bases spanning the gap. The CDR3 DNA follows: TGTGCCAGCAGCTCCCCCGGATCCTTAGCCTACGAGCAGTACTTC. It codes for CASSSPGSLAYEQYF.

The chain carries TRBV25-1 and TRBJ1-2; 10 bases line up with TRBD1. The CDR3 has 15 residues. Germline V gene data show CDR1 as MGHDK and CDR2 as SYGVNS. V was clipped by 1 base and J by 4 bases; unmatched bases: 3. CDR3 sequence reads: CASSEWDRGSYGYTF. The CDR3 DNA reads TGTGCCAGCAGTGAATGGGACAGGGGTTCCTATGGCTACACCTTC.

This clonotype was counted only a few times. The chain uses TRBV7-9 and TRBJ2-7, with D possibly matching TRBD2 (6 bases). V was shortened by 5 bases and J by 0 bases, with 14 bases between the two germline ends. Germline loops: CDR1 SEHNR, CDR2 FQNEAQ (reference sequence). The CDR3 sequence is 15 residues long. DNA for the CDR3: TGTGCCAGCAGCCGAGTTAGCGGAATCTCCTACGAGCAGTACTTC. It yields the protein CASSRVSGISYEQYF.

This clonotype was observed a handful of times. The chain is built from TRBV11-2 and TRBJ1-2; 8 nucleotides align to TRBD1. The CDR3 loop spans 15 amino acids. V gave up 2 bases and J gave up 8 bases; unmatched junction bases: 10. CDR1 SGHAT and CDR2 FQNNGV come from the germline V gene. CDR3 protein: CASSLKGQEAWGYTF. CDR3 sequence (DNA): TGTGCCAGCAGCTTAAAGGGACAGGAGGCTTGGGGCTACACCTTC.